The rows below give T cell receptor beta chains drawn from one sample of a study of cytomegalovirus exposure and HLA in healthy donors. Using immunoSEQ multiplex PCR, the repertoire was profiled, and TCRdb retains in-frame clones only, with some absent. This sample carries about 80,000 clones, approximately 60% of them seen once, and the ten largest clones take roughly 4%. Sequencing was carried out using PBMCs. The source is a male donor in good health and CMV-seropositive. Each CDR3 is given with its conserved first and last residue. The D gene is left open where the match is weak. Clone size is stated in some rows and not others, as once, few, many or a class when expanded.

CDR3 protein,CDR3 DNA,clone size,V gene,J gene,D gene
CASSQDLRGLQPQHF,TGCGCCAGCAGCCAAGATCTAAGGGGGCTTCAGCCCCAGCATTTT,many,TRBV4-3,TRBJ1-5,TRBD1
CASRRTGTSGNTGELFF,TGTGCCAGCAGACGTACGGGGACTAGCGGAAACACCGGGGAGCTGTTTTTT,NA,TRBV5-4,TRBJ2-2,TRBD2
CSSDTRGNTEAFF,TGCAGCTCAGATACCCGGGGAAACACTGAAGCTTTCTTT,NA,TRBV29-1,TRBJ1-1,NA
CASSLARAGRPYEQYF,TGTGCCAGCAGCCTCGCCCGGGCAGGGAGGCCCTACGAGCAGTACTTC,NA,TRBV7-3,TRBJ2-7,NA
CSVDGADRSQLETQYF,TGCAGCGTTGATGGAGCCGACAGGTCCCAACTGGAGACCCAGTACTTC,few,TRBV29-1,TRBJ2-5,NA
CASSLSFRGTQETQYF,TGTGCCAGCAGCTTGTCTTTTCGGGGTACCCAAGAGACCCAGTACTTC,NA,TRBV5-8,TRBJ2-5,NA
CASSYSGGGAKTQYF,TGTGCCAGCAGTTACTCGGGCGGGGGGGCGAAGACCCAGTACTTC,NA,TRBV6-5,TRBJ2-5,TRBD2
CATGGWETEAFF,TGTGCCACGGGAGGGTGGGAGACTGAAGCTTTCTTT,few,TRBV6-5,TRBJ1-1,NA
CASSLEGGQYQPQHF,TGTGCCAGCAGTTTAGAAGGGGGACAATATCAGCCCCAGCATTTT,NA,TRBV27,TRBJ1-5,NA
CAWSRDRPYGYTF,TGTGCCTGGAGCCGGGACAGACCCTATGGCTACACCTTC,NA,TRBV30,TRBJ1-2,TRBD1
CASSGGGQPQHF,TGTGCCAGCAGCGGGGGAGGTCAGCCCCAGCATTTT,NA,TRBV13,TRBJ1-5,NA
CASSRDRGDEQYF,TGCGCCAGCAGCCGGGACAGGGGGGACGAGCAGTACTTC,NA,TRBV4-3,TRBJ2-7,TRBD1
CAWSVGAERFGNTIYF,TGTGCCTGGAGTGTGGGGGCAGAGCGTTTTGGAAACACCATATATTTT,NA,TRBV30,TRBJ1-3,NA
CASSPRPGTSGGYSYNEQFF,TGTGCCAGCAGCCCCCGCCCCGGGACTAGCGGGGGGTACTCCTACAATGAGCAGTTCTTC,NA,TRBV28,TRBJ2-1,TRBD2
CASSLSLPHTEAFF,TGTGCCAGCAGCTTAAGCCTCCCCCACACTGAAGCTTTCTTT,NA,TRBV7-9,TRBJ1-1,NA
CAAAALAGGPGEQFF,TGTGCCGCCGCCGCACTAGCGGGAGGGCCAGGTGAGCAGTTCTTC,once,TRBV10-3,TRBJ2-1,TRBD2
CASSRTGTGAEKLFF,TGTGCCAGCAGCCGAACCGGGACAGGGGCTGAAAAACTGTTTTTT,NA,TRBV4-2,TRBJ1-4,TRBD1
CAWSGGGAGKNIQYF,TGTGCCTGGAGTGGCGGGGGGGCCGGGAAAAACATTCAGTACTTC,NA,TRBV30,TRBJ2-4,TRBD2
CASSSAGNTEAFF,TGCGCCAGCAGCTCGGCGGGGAACACTGAAGCTTTCTTT,few,TRBV5-1,TRBJ1-1,NA
CASGPTGGGNIQYF,TGTGCCAGCGGCCCCACCGGGGGTGGAAACATTCAGTACTTC,few,TRBV6-5,TRBJ2-4,NA
CASSQDFRTSKDGELFF,TGCGCCAGCAGCCAAGATTTCAGGACTTCGAAAGACGGGGAGCTGTTTTTT,NA,TRBV4-1,TRBJ2-2,NA
CAWMLRNYGYTF,TGTGCCTGGATGTTGCGCAACTATGGCTACACCTTC,NA,TRBV30,TRBJ1-2,NA
CASSLAGGFGANVLTF,TGTGCCAGCAGCTTAGCAGGGGGCTTTGGGGCCAACGTCCTGACTTTC,NA,TRBV7-3,TRBJ2-6,TRBD1
CASSFDISSTEAFF,TGTGCCAGCAGCTTTGACATCTCGAGCACTGAAGCTTTCTTT,NA,TRBV7-9,TRBJ1-1,NA
CASRDRGNSPLHF,TGTGCCAGCAGAGACAGGGGTAATTCACCCCTCCACTTT,NA,TRBV6-5,TRBJ1-6,TRBD1
CASSHLGQGSNEQFF,TGCGCCAGCAGCCACCTGGGACAGGGGAGCAATGAGCAGTTCTTC,NA,TRBV4-1,TRBJ2-1,TRBD1
CASSDGGRPQHF,TGTGCCAGCAGTGATGGGGGCAGGCCCCAGCATTTT,NA,TRBV25-1,TRBJ1-5,NA
CASKKTGGAYEQYF,TGTGCCAGCAAGAAAACGGGGGGAGCCTACGAGCAGTACTTC,NA,TRBV5-6,TRBJ2-7,TRBD2
CSVGGWGDNTEAFF,TGCAGCGTGGGGGGGTGGGGGGATAACACTGAAGCTTTCTTT,NA,TRBV29-1,TRBJ1-1,NA
CAWGTVLITEAFF,TGTGCCTGGGGGACAGTTCTTATAACTGAAGCTTTCTTT,NA,TRBV30,TRBJ1-1,TRBD1
CASSQTGSGELFF,TGTGCCAGCAGCCAGACAGGGTCCGGGGAGCTGTTTTTT,once,TRBV28,TRBJ2-2,TRBD1
CASSADGGTLLHF,TGTGCCAGCAGTGCCGACGGGGGTACCCTCCTCCACTTT,NA,TRBV6-5,TRBJ1-6,NA
CASRERGGTIYNEQFF,TGCGCCAGCAGGGAGCGGGGGGGCACTATTTACAATGAGCAGTTCTTC,NA,TRBV10-2,TRBJ2-1,TRBD2
CASSLVSGAGGYTF,TGTGCCAGCAGCTTGGTCAGCGGGGCGGGAGGCTACACCTTC,NA,TRBV5-4,TRBJ1-2,NA
CASSILAGAETQYF,TGTGCCAGTAGTATTTTGGCGGGAGCCGAGACCCAGTACTTC,few,TRBV19,TRBJ2-5,TRBD2
CASSRTSGAGGSSYEQYF,TGTGCCAGCAGCCGGACTAGCGGGGCGGGTGGGTCTTCCTACGAGCAGTACTTC,NA,TRBV9,TRBJ2-7,TRBD2
CASSYSTGLEQYF,TGTGCCAGCAGTTACTCGACAGGGCTCGAGCAGTACTTC,NA,TRBV6-5,TRBJ2-7,TRBD1